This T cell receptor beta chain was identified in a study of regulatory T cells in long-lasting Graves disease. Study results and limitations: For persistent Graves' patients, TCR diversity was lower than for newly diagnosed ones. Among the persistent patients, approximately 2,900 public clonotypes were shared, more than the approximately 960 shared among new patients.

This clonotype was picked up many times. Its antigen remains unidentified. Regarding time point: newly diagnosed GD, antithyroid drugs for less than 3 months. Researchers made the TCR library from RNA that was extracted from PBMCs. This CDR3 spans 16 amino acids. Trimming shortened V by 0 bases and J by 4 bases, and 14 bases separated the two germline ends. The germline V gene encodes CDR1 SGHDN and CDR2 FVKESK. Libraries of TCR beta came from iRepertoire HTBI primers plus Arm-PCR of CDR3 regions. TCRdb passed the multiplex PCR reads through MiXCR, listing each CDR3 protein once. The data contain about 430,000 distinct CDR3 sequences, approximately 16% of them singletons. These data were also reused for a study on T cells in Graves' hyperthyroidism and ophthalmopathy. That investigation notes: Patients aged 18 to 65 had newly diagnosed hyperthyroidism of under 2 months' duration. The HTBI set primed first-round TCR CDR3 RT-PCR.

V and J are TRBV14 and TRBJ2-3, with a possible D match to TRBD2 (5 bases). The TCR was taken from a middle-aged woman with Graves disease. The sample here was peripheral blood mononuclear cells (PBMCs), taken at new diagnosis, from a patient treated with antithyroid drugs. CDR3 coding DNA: TGTGCCAGCAGCCAAGACGAGGTAGCGAGTTCAGATACGCAGTATTTT. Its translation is CASSQDEVASSDTQYF.